Listed below are T cell receptor beta chains from one sample, sequenced in a study of blood T cells in healthy people across ages. TCRdb reprocessed the 5' RACE reads with MiXCR, giving one entry per CDR3 protein. The data contain about 730,000 distinct CDR3 sequences, 43% of them singletons. The sample taken for sequencing was blood. Receptor source: a woman in her fifties or sixties in good health. The conserved cysteine and the conserved F or W are not part of the CDR3 here. Each record gives: J gene, V gene, CDR3 protein.

TRBJ2-3 | TRBV6-2/TRBV6-3 | ASSYGTSGFTDTQY
TRBJ2-1 | TRBV21-1 | ASSGCGSYNEQF
TRBJ2-5 | TRBV2 | ASIREGRWETQY
TRBJ2-1 | TRBV24-1 | ATSDVVGPYNEQF
TRBJ2-1 | TRBV7-2 | ASSPRMNNERF
TRBJ2-1 | TRBV5-1 | ASSPLTSGNSDEQF
TRBJ2-7 | TRBV10-2 | ASRWGISSYEQY
TRBJ2-1 | TRBV3-1 | ASSQGQGTYNEQF
TRBJ2-7 | TRBV28 | ASQPGGTGDEQY
TRBJ1-2 | TRBV12-3/TRBV12-4 | ASIIGGAGTGLPNYGYT
- | TRBV6-5 | ASSYADVPSYEQY
TRBJ2-7 | TRBV20-1 | SASGTANYEQY
TRBJ1-5 | TRBV12-3/TRBV12-4 | ASSRDFRQPQH
TRBJ1-1 | TRBV5-1 | ASSWGGGGDTEAF
TRBJ2-7 | TRBV5-5 | ASSFGVHYEQY
TRBJ2-7 | TRBV5-1 | ASSVGTSGLYEQY
TRBJ2-7 | TRBV20-1 | SASPLAGAYEQY
TRBJ1-1 | TRBV29-1 | SVEGGAF
TRBJ2-7 | TRBV20-1 | SAPGQGPYEQY
TRBJ2-7 | TRBV6-6 | ASSSQGPNEQY
TRBJ1-2 | TRBV27 | ASSLSNRGGYGYT
TRBJ2-1 | TRBV20-1 | SAPLLGSAYNEQF
TRBJ2-3 | TRBV20-1 | SARDVIGAGGPTDTQY
TRBJ2-5 | TRBV4-2 | ASSPTGGKETQY
TRBJ2-1 | TRBV9 | ASSGRDTDNEQF
TRBJ1-2 | TRBV12-3/TRBV12-4 | ASLLSGAYGYT
TRBJ1-2 | TRBV27 | ASSSGFYGYT
TRBJ2-2 | TRBV6-5 | ASSYQDTGELF
TRBJ2-1 | TRBV20-1 | SANHPRFSGGANEQF
- | TRBV9 | ASSPSPKSSPNEQY
TRBJ2-4 | TRBV7-2 | ASSPGGTGVGEQY
TRBJ1-1 | TRBV20-1 | SARGAGGNWDTEAF
TRBJ2-3 | TRBV30 | ALGPSTDTQY